This entry concerns a single TCR beta chain. Its matching antigen is unknown. The PCR used 60 Vbeta and 13 Jbeta primers. Measured with immunoSEQ multiplex PCR; TCRdb has only the in-frame clones, and not every one. Here the sample spans some 130,000 clones, around 80% being singletons. The data are from a study of cytomegalovirus exposure and HLA in healthy donors. General study findings and limits: Presence/absence analyses assumed roughly uniform sequencing depth across donors, which may not hold.

Germline loops: CDR1 LGHNA, CDR2 YSLEER. The V and J ends lost 0 bases and 4 bases, in that order; junction bases with no gene match: 11. This CDR3 is 17 amino acids long. The TCR was taken from a female donor in good health and CMV-seronegative. The chain joins TRBV4-3 to TRBJ2-7; 8 positions agree with TRBD1. The specimen sequenced was PBMCs. The CDR3 protein is CASSQELVQGESYEQYF. CDR3 DNA sequence: TGCGCCAGCAGCCAAGAATTGGTACAGGGGGAAAGTTACGAGCAGTACTTC.